Listed here are 26 T cell receptor beta chains from one sample, sequenced in a study of cytomegalovirus exposure and HLA in healthy donors. Some clones are missing from TCRdb's copy, which holds only in-frame ones; the method was immunoSEQ multiplex PCR. The profile shows 65,000 or so clones, over 85% of them singletons. The sample comprised PBMCs. Receptors were obtained from a man aged 18 to 30 in good health and CMV-seropositive.

This clone was detected only a few times. V gene TRBV2 combines with J gene TRBJ2-1; possible D gene TRBD1, 6 bases. The CDR3 runs to 13 residues. With 7 bases removed from V and 4 bases from J, the gap between germline ends came to 11 bases. From germline, CDR1 is SNHLY and CDR2 FYNNEI. CDR3 sequence reads: CASKSDRYNEQFF. The DNA of the CDR3 is TGTGCCAGCAAGTCGGACAGATACAATGAGCAGTTCTTC.

This chain joins TRBV4-1 and TRBJ1-4, with TRBD1 matching 7 bases. V dropped 0 bases and J dropped 2; count of bases not matched to a gene: 9. The CDR3 extends over 18 amino acids. The germline V gene has CDR1 MGHRA and CDR2 YSYEKL. The CDR3 sequence is CASSQDADRAGTNEKLFF. CDR3 in DNA: TGCGCCAGCAGCCAAGATGCCGACAGGGCAGGGACTAATGAAAAACTGTTTTTT.

This rearrangement joins TRBV5-8 to TRBJ2-3; D may be TRBD2 (5 bases). The V end lost 5 bases, the J end lost 2 bases, and 18 bases lay between the germline ends. The CDR3 runs 16 residues. CDR1 is SGHTS and CDR2 is YDEGEE in the germline V gene. The CDR3: CASSSPTGRYTDTQYF. CDR3 in DNA: TGTGCCAGCAGTTCCCCGACGGGAAGGTACACAGATACGCAGTATTTT.

This chain connects TRBV27 to TRBJ2-3; possible D gene TRBD2, 5 bases. The V and J ends lost 6 bases and 2 bases respectively, with 9 bases between them. Germline V lookup: CDR1 MNHEY, CDR2 SMNVEV (reference sequence). CDR3 length: 13 residues. CDR3 amino acids: CASSPGYTDTQYF. The CDR3, as DNA: TGTGCCAGCAGCCCGGGGTACACAGATACGCAGTATTTT.

The chain is built from TRBV7-2 and TRBJ2-3; 13 bases are a match to TRBD2. CDR1 is SGHTA and CDR2 is FQGNSA in the germline V gene. This CDR3 has 18 amino acids. The V segment lost 4 bases and the J segment 0 bases; nucleotides outside the gene matches: 7. The CDR3 region is CASSSTLAGGISTDTQYF. CDR3 in DNA: TGTGCCAGCAGCTCTACACTAGCGGGGGGGATTAGCACAGATACGCAGTATTTT. Full variable domain (rest looked up from reference TRBV7-2 and TRBJ2-3): GAGVSQSPSNKVTEKGKDVELRCDPISGHTALYWYRQSLGQGLEFLIYFQGNSAPDKSGLPSDRFSAERTGGSVSTLTIQRTQQEDSAVYLCASSSTLAGGISTDTQYFGPGTRLTVL.

The genes are TRBV6-1 and TRBJ1-4; no definite D call. CDR1 is MNHNS and CDR2 is SASEGT in the germline V gene. The CDR3 covers 14 residues. Trimming took 6 bases from V and 0 from J, leaving 8 bases between them. CDR3 sequence reads: CASRFSATNEKLFF. DNA for the CDR3: TGTGCCAGCAGGTTCAGTGCAACTAATGAAAAACTGTTTTTT.

The gene calls are TRBV6-1 and TRBJ2-1; no reliable D call. With 3 bases removed from V and 3 bases from J, the gap between germline ends came to 3 bases. The CDR3 is made up of 12 amino acids. CDR1 and CDR2 from the germline V gene are MNHNS and SASEGT. The CDR3 region has the DNA TGTGCCAGCAGTGATAACTACAATGAGCAGTTCTTC. Protein: CASSDNYNEQFF.

The rearrangement uses TRBV4-1 and TRBJ2-3; TRBD2 agrees at 8 bases. The CDR3 sequence is 13 residues long. Germline assignment: CDR1 MGHRA and CDR2 YSYEKL. V was clipped by 9 bases and J by 3 bases; unmatched bases: 5. The CDR3 sequence: CASRREGTDTQYF. DNA for the CDR3: TGCGCCAGTCGTCGGGAGGGAACAGATACGCAGTATTTT.

This clone appeared a single time. CDR3 DNA sequence: TGTGCCAGCAGCCTCACAGGGTTTTCCTACGAGCAGTACTTC. This encodes CASSLTGFSYEQYF. V gene TRBV11-2 combines with J gene TRBJ2-7, with D maybe TRBD1 (6 bases). The ends were cut back, 5 bases at V and 1 base at J, with 12 bases in the middle. This CDR3 is 14 amino acids long. The germline CDR1 and CDR2 sequences are SGHAT and FQNNGV.

The chain carries TRBV6-1 and TRBJ1-1; D gene uncertain. CDR3 length: 12 amino acids. V lost 3 bases to trimming and J lost 8 bases, with 10 bases between them. Germline-derived CDR1 and CDR2 are MNHNS and SASEGT. CDR3 bases: TGTGCCAGCAGTGAGCTGTCGCGAGAAGCTTTCTTT. It yields the protein CASSELSREAFF.

The V call is TRBV9, the J call TRBJ2-7, with 8 positions matching TRBD2. V gave up 3 bases and J gave up 3 bases; unmatched junction bases: 8. Looked up from germline, CDR1 is SGDLS and CDR2 is YYNGEE. This CDR3 has 15 residues. Written as DNA, the CDR3 is TGTGCCAGCAGCGCCGGAGTAGCGGGAAGCTACGAGCAGTACTTC. Its translation is CASSAGVAGSYEQYF.

The V and J genes are TRBV19 and TRBJ2-1; 9 bases map to TRBD2. The CDR3 covers 15 residues. CDR1 and CDR2 (germline): LNHDA, SQIVND (reference sequence). V shed 10 bases and J 8 bases; nucleotides not matched to a gene: 15. The chain's CDR3 is CATNPSLAGFDEQFF. For the CDR3, the DNA is TGTGCCACTAACCCCAGCCTAGCGGGATTCGATGAGCAGTTCTTC.

This chain connects TRBV19 to TRBJ1-4, with 8 bases matching TRBD1. V was clipped by 6 bases and J by 4 bases; unmatched bases: 7. The CDR3 contains 15 residues. Germline values: CDR1 LNHDA, CDR2 SQIVND (reference sequence). CDR3 residues: CASRTTGVFNEKLFF. The CDR3 bases are TGTGCCAGTAGAACGACAGGGGTTTTTAATGAAAAACTGTTTTTT.

The chain joins TRBV28 to TRBJ2-1; 11 bases align to TRBD2. The germline V gene has CDR1 MDHEN and CDR2 SYDVKM. The CDR3 length is 17 residues. The junction had 7 bases not matched to a gene; V was cut back by 1 base and J by 5 bases. The CDR3 sequence: CASSLYRASGGNNEQFF. The CDR3 coding sequence is TGTGCCAGCAGTTTATATCGGGCTAGCGGGGGGAACAATGAGCAGTTCTTC.

This rearrangement joins TRBV7-2 to TRBJ2-2, with 13 bases lining up with TRBD2. The germline V gene encodes CDR1 SGHTA and CDR2 FQGNSA. The CDR3 totals 15 residues. Unmatched junction bases numbered 2, after V lost 10 bases and J lost 0 bases. The CDR3 DNA sequence: TGTGCCAAAGGGACTAGCGGGACGAACACCGGGGAGCTGTTTTTT. Protein product: CAKGTSGTNTGELFF.

The chain joins TRBV6-1 to TRBJ1-1; TRBD1 matches at 8 bases. Trimming took 6 bases from V and 1 from J; bases not matched to a gene: 7. Germline CDR1 and CDR2: MNHNS and SASEGT. The CDR3 consists of 15 residues. The CDR3 nucleotides read TGTGCCAGCAGGGGCCTGGGACAGGAGAACACTGAAGCTTTCTTT. It codes for CASRGLGQENTEAFF.

J is TRBJ2-3 and V is TRBV27, with D possibly TRBD2 on 6 matching bases. Germline assignment: CDR1 MNHEY and CDR2 SMNVEV (reference sequence). This CDR3 spans 18 amino acids. The V gene lost 0 bases and the J gene lost 2 bases, with 18 bases spanning the gap. CDR3 loop: CASSLSPPERDFTDTQYF. In nucleotides, the CDR3 is TGTGCCAGCAGTTTATCACCTCCGGAAAGGGACTTCACAGATACGCAGTATTTT.

This clone showed up just once. The chain couples TRBV18 to TRBJ2-7; D might be TRBD1 (5 bases). The germline gives CDR1 KGHSH, CDR2 LQKENI. This CDR3 has 14 residues. Trimming removed 4 bases from V and 3 bases from J, with 13 bases in between. The CDR3 sequence: CASSLTPDSYEQYF. CDR3 nucleotide sequence: TGTGCCAGCTCACTCACACCCGACAGCTACGAGCAGTACTTC.

This sequence joins TRBV4-1 and TRBJ2-1, with D unclear. Germline values: CDR1 MGHRA, CDR2 YSYEKL. The CDR3 consists of 14 residues. Between the trimmed V and J ends, which lost 2 bases and 7 bases, there was a span of 12 bases. CDR3 sequence (DNA): TGCGCCAGCAGCCAACACTTCGAGATAAATGAGCAGTTCTTC. It specifies CASSQHFEINEQFF.

J is TRBJ2-2 and V is TRBV29-1, with TRBD2 as a possible D gene (5 bases). V was trimmed by 7 bases and J by 3 bases, leaving 6 bases between them. The length of the CDR3 is 11 residues. In germline, CDR1 is SQVTM, CDR2 ANQGSEA. CDR3 residues: CSARDTGELFF. CDR3 bases: TGCAGCGCGAGGGACACCGGGGAGCTGTTTTTT.

This clone is a singleton in its sample. The V call is TRBV5-4, the J call TRBJ2-7; 13 nucleotides line up with TRBD2. The CDR3 totals 16 residues. Germline CDR1 reads SGHNT; CDR2 reads YYREEE (reference sequence). The ends lost 4 bases at V and 2 bases at J; junction bases unmatched: 6. The CDR3 protein is CASSPELAGGAYEQYF. The DNA for the CDR3 is TGTGCCAGCAGCCCAGAACTAGCGGGAGGGGCCTACGAGCAGTACTTC.

The rearrangement joins TRBV5-6 to TRBJ1-2, with 7 bases identical to TRBD1. J gave up 4 bases and V 6 bases, and 6 bases lay outside the gene matches. Looked up from germline, CDR1 is SGHDT and CDR2 is YYEEEE. The CDR3 is 13 amino acids. The CDR3 nucleotides read TGTGCCAGCAACACAGGGGCCGCCTATGGCTACACCTTC. Its translation is CASNTGAAYGYTF.

V gene TRBV12-5 combines with J gene TRBJ2-3; possible D gene TRBD1, 5 bases. Trimming left V 2 bases short and J 2 bases short, with 8 bases between. Germline CDR1 and CDR2: LGHNT and FRNRAP. This CDR3 contains 14 residues. DNA of the CDR3: TGTGCTAGTGGTTTGTACAGGATCACAGATACGCAGTATTTT. The encoded protein is CASGLYRITDTQYF. Drawing the rest from reference TRBV12-5 and TRBJ2-3, the complete variable domain is DARVTQTPRHKVTEMGQEVTMRCQPILGHNTVFWYRQTMMQGLELLAYFRNRAPLDDSGMPKDRFSAEMPDATLATLKIQPSEPRDSAVYFCASGLYRITDTQYFGPGTRLTVL.

The CDR3 sequence: CSVGGTSNQPQHF. Here the CDR3 DNA reads TGCAGCGTTGGAGGGACAAGCAATCAGCCCCAGCATTTT. This chain links TRBV29-1 with TRBJ1-5; D perhaps matches TRBD1 (6 bases). Per the germline V gene, CDR1 is SQVTM and CDR2 is ANQGSEA. This CDR3 region has 13 residues. With 4 bases removed from V and 1 base from J, the gap between germline ends came to 8 bases.

V and J are TRBV19 and TRBJ1-4, with TRBD1 matching 7 bases. The germline V gene encodes CDR1 LNHDA and CDR2 SQIVND (reference sequence). V lost 9 bases and J lost 0; bases outside the gene matches: 4. The CDR3 runs to 14 residues. The CDR3: CASSGQATNEKLFF. Here the CDR3 DNA reads TGTGCCAGCAGCGGACAGGCAACTAATGAAAAACTGTTTTTT.

V gene TRBV9 combines with J gene TRBJ2-7; possibly TRBD2 for D (5 bases). Germline values: CDR1 SGDLS, CDR2 YYNGEE. This CDR3 is 16 amino acids long. The V end lost 7 bases, the J end lost 1 base, and 21 bases lay between the germline ends. Here the CDR3 DNA reads TGTGCCAGCGGCTGGGGATCTAGCCGTCAATCCTACGAGCAGTACTTC. This codes for CASGWGSSRQSYEQYF.